This passage covers 31 T cell receptor beta chains from one sample sequenced in a study of blood T cell repertoires in COVID-19. The table came from immunoSEQ multiplex PCR; TCRdb's copy has only in-frame clones and leaves some out. The sample holds 55,000 to 75,000 clones, more than 85% seen once. The sequenced material came from peripheral blood. These TCRs come from a human donor with active COVID-19. The donor label of this sample is uncertain.

This clone has just a few counts. V and J are TRBV14 and TRBJ2-5; 7 positions match TRBD2. Germline CDR1 is SGHDN and CDR2 is FVKESK. Trimming took 0 bases from V and 5 from J; bases not matched to a gene: 9. The CDR3 is 16 residues long. The CDR3 sequence is CASSQDGGVVRETQYF. CDR3 nucleotide sequence: TGTGCCAGCAGCCAAGATGGGGGGGTCGTCCGGGAGACCCAGTACTTC.

The CDR3: CASAAGRAGYEQYF. The CDR3 nucleotides are TGTGCCAGTGCGGCCGGGAGAGCAGGCTACGAGCAGTACTTC. The V and J genes are TRBV6-6 and TRBJ2-7; TRBD2 is a possible D gene (6 bases). This CDR3 is built from 14 residues. V lost 9 bases, J lost 3 bases, and 18 bases lay in between. Germline V gives CDR1 MNHNY, CDR2 SVGAGI (reference sequence).

V and J are TRBV10-3 and TRBJ2-1; 10 bases are a match to TRBD2. Germline V gives CDR1 ENHRY, CDR2 SYGVKD. The CDR3 runs 14 residues. After removal of 8 bases from V and 2 bases from J, the junction contained 3 bases not matched to a gene. This CDR3 is CAIRTSGAYNEQFF. The CDR3 DNA reads TGTGCCATCCGAACTAGCGGGGCCTACAATGAGCAGTTCTTC.

In this sample, this clone turned up a few times. The CDR3 spells CASSPVGRYNSPLHF. CDR3 DNA: TGTGCCAGCAGCCCAGTGGGGCGGTATAATTCACCCCTCCACTTT. V usage is TRBV7-9 and J usage is TRBJ1-6, with a tentative D call TRBD1 (5 bases). Trimming took 5 bases from V and 4 from J, leaving 12 bases between them. The CDR3 is 15 residues long. CDR1 is SEHNR and CDR2 is FQNEAQ in the germline V gene (reference sequence).

The chain employs TRBV19 and TRBJ1-5; D uncertain. The germline V gene encodes CDR1 LNHDA and CDR2 SQIVND (reference sequence). Trimming shortened V by 5 bases and J by 7 bases, and 9 bases separated the two germline ends. The CDR3 is 12 amino acids. The CDR3 nucleotides are TGTGCCAGTAGTTTCCTTGGCCAGCCCCAGCATTTT. Its translation is CASSFLGQPQHF.

The chain has TRBV2 and TRBJ1-4, with D maybe TRBD1 (6 bases). This CDR3 spans 15 amino acids. Trimming stripped 7 bases from V and 1 base from J, with 13 bases between. The germline V gene encodes CDR1 SNHLY and CDR2 FYNNEI. CDR3 coding DNA: TGTGCCAGCAATCCCTCGACAGGAACTAATGAAAAACTGTTTTTT. Amino acids: CASNPSTGTNEKLFF.

The rearrangement links TRBV18 to TRBJ2-3, with TRBD1 matching over 7 bases. Germline trimming cut 4 bases from V and 3 bases from J; bases unmatched to any gene: 4. The CDR3 runs to 14 residues. From germline, CDR1 is KGHSH and CDR2 LQKENI. The CDR3 sequence is CASSRAGGTDTQYF. CDR3 sequence (DNA): TGTGCCAGCTCACGGGCAGGGGGTACAGATACGCAGTATTTT.

The chain joins TRBV9 to TRBJ2-7; perhaps TRBD2 as D (6 bases). Germline-derived CDR1 and CDR2 are SGDLS and YYNGEE. V shed 0 bases and J shed 3 bases, with 13 bases lying between them. The CDR3 has 15 amino acids. CDR3 sequence reads: CASSVDPSADYEQYF. The CDR3 bases are TGTGCCAGCAGCGTAGATCCTAGCGCCGACTACGAGCAGTACTTC.

The CDR3 sequence: CASSLFKRGGGNEQFF. Written as DNA, the CDR3 is TGTGCCAGCAGCTTGTTTAAGCGGGGGGGCGGGAATGAGCAGTTCTTC. The chain is built from TRBV5-4 and TRBJ2-1; TRBD2 matches at 10 bases. The CDR3 covers 16 residues. Germline CDR1 is SGHNT and CDR2 is YYREEE (reference sequence). Trimming at V came to 1 base and at J to 7 bases, leaving 8 bases not matched to a gene.

The chain uses TRBV7-9 and TRBJ1-3; D gene unclear. This CDR3 has 15 amino acids. Looked up from germline, CDR1 is SEHNR and CDR2 is FQNEAQ (reference sequence). Trimming left V 1 base short and J 0 bases short, with 7 bases between. CDR3 residues: CASSLVGLSGNTIYF. Written as DNA, the CDR3 is TGTGCCAGCAGCTTAGTTGGGCTCTCTGGAAACACCATATATTTT.

J is TRBJ1-2 and V is TRBV19; possibly TRBD1 for D (6 bases). CDR3 length: 14 residues. CDR1 and CDR2 (germline): LNHDA, SQIVND (reference sequence). V dropped 4 bases and J dropped 2 bases, with 11 bases sitting between them. CDR3 sequence: CASSTDSLNYGYTF. CDR3 bases: TGTGCCAGTAGTACGGACAGTTTGAACTATGGCTACACCTTC.

V and J are TRBV5-1 and TRBJ2-3; TRBD1 matches 7 bases. V lost 2 bases to trimming and J lost 3 bases; unmatched junction nucleotides: 3. The length of the CDR3 is 14 residues. Germline V CDR1 and CDR2: SGHRS, YFSETQ. The CDR3 protein is CASSFGTETDTQYF. The CDR3 DNA reads as TGCGCCAGCAGCTTCGGGACAGAGACAGATACGCAGTATTTT. Based on the CDR3 plus reference TRBV5-1 and TRBJ2-3, the full variable domain is KAGVTQTPRYLIKTRGQQVTLSCSPISGHRSVSWYQQTPGQGLQFLFEYFSETQRNKGNFPGRFSGRQFSNSRSEMNVSTLELGDSALYLCASSFGTETDTQYFGPGTRLTVL.

The table lists this clone with a few counts. The chain has TRBV19 and TRBJ2-5, with 7 bases lining up with TRBD2. Germline trimming cut 5 bases from V and 4 bases from J; bases unmatched to any gene: 10. The CDR3 runs 15 residues. From germline, CDR1 is LNHDA and CDR2 SQIVND (reference sequence). CDR3: CASSSAGVGGETQYF. CDR3 sequence (DNA): TGTGCCAGTAGTTCGGCGGGAGTCGGGGGAGAGACCCAGTACTTC.

This clone was detected a few times. The rearrangement links TRBV7-3 to TRBJ2-1, with a tentative D call TRBD2 (6 bases). This CDR3 spans 13 amino acids. V shed 5 bases and J shed 8 bases, with 13 bases lying between them. Germline values: CDR1 SGHTA, CDR2 FQGTGA. The CDR3 DNA is TGTGCCAGCAGCCCAGGGACTCTTGATGAGCAGTTCTTC. As protein: CASSPGTLDEQFF.

The chain recombines TRBV2 with TRBJ2-7; 7 positions agree with TRBD1. From germline, CDR1 is SNHLY and CDR2 FYNNEI. This CDR3 is 15 amino acids long. The J segment lost 0 bases and the V segment lost 7 bases, leaving 9 bases of the junction unmatched. The CDR3 loop is CASIPLGTASYEQYF. CDR3 nucleotide sequence: TGTGCCAGCATTCCCCTCGGGACAGCCTCCTACGAGCAGTACTTC.

The chain joins TRBV28 to TRBJ1-5, with a possible D match to TRBD1 (6 bases). The CDR3 is 12 residues long. V was shortened by 4 bases and J by 7 bases, with 8 bases between the two germline ends. CDR1 is MDHEN and CDR2 is SYDVKM in the germline V gene. CDR3 sequence: CASSSGAQPQHF. For the CDR3, the DNA is TGTGCCAGCAGTTCAGGGGCCCAGCCCCAGCATTTT.

The V call is TRBV7-9, the J call TRBJ2-7, with TRBD1 matching 7 bases. Germline CDR1 is SEHNR and CDR2 is FQNEAQ (reference sequence). J lost 0 bases, V lost 5 bases, and 4 bases had no gene match. This CDR3 region has 14 residues. Here the CDR3 reads CASSSRDSSYEQYF. The DNA for the CDR3 is TGTGCCAGCAGCAGCCGGGACAGCTCCTACGAGCAGTACTTC.

The chain combines TRBV10-3 with TRBJ1-4; D is undetermined. The germline V gene has CDR1 ENHRY and CDR2 SYGVKD. The CDR3 sequence is 12 residues long. V was clipped by 10 bases and J by 0 bases, with 6 bases between them. The CDR3 loop reads CATRATNEKLFF. The CDR3 DNA is TGTGCCACCCGGGCAACTAATGAAAAACTGTTTTTT.

This clone was seen once. This rearrangement joins TRBV20-1 to TRBJ1-2; TRBD1 agrees at 7 bases. Germline V gene lookup returns CDR1 DFQATT and CDR2 SNEGSKA (reference sequence). The CDR3 extends over 11 amino acids. In nucleotides, the CDR3 is TGCGGTAATCAGGGGGACTATGGCTACACCTTC. It specifies CGNQGDYGYTF.

J is TRBJ1-3 and V is TRBV27; tentative D call: TRBD1 (5 bases). Germline CDR1 and CDR2: MNHEY and SMNVEV (reference sequence). Trimming left V 3 bases short and J 4 bases short, with 13 bases between. CDR3 length: 15 amino acids. Here the CDR3 reads CASSLGGLSGNTIYF. The CDR3 DNA follows: TGTGCCAGCAGTTTGGGGGGTCTATCGGGAAACACCATATATTTT.

V and J are TRBV6-5 and TRBJ1-1, with D unclear. The CDR3 runs to 14 residues. V shed 2 bases and J shed 3 bases, with 10 bases lying between them. Germline values: CDR1 MNHEY, CDR2 SVGAGI. The CDR3: CASSYEVSYTEAFF. CDR3 nucleotides: TGTGCCAGCAGTTACGAGGTCAGTTACACTGAAGCTTTCTTT.

The chain carries TRBV7-9 and TRBJ2-7; 7 bases fit TRBD1. The germline V gene has CDR1 SEHNR and CDR2 FQNEAQ (reference sequence). The CDR3 sequence is 14 residues long. The trim removed 5 bases at V and 3 bases at J, leaving 7 bases unmatched. CDR3 nucleotide sequence: TGTGCCAGCAGCCCCCGGACAGGCCACTACGAGCAGTACTTC. It specifies CASSPRTGHYEQYF.

The table lists this clone with a few counts. CDR3 nucleotides: TGTGCCAGCGGGGACAGGGGATATGGCTACACCTTC. Translating gives CASGDRGYGYTF. This chain joins TRBV28 and TRBJ1-2; TRBD1 matches 10 bases. This CDR3 has 12 residues. V was pared by 8 bases and J by 5 bases, with 2 bases of the junction left unmatched. Germline CDR1 and CDR2: MDHEN and SYDVKM.

The chain couples TRBV15 to TRBJ1-2; 8 bases line up with TRBD1. Per germline, CDR1 LNHNV and CDR2 YYDKDF (reference sequence). The CDR3 has 16 amino acids. V lost 3 bases to trimming and J lost 1 base; unmatched junction nucleotides: 7. CDR3 region: CATSSGQGGGNYGYTF. CDR3 DNA: TGTGCCACCAGCAGCGGACAGGGAGGGGGTAACTATGGCTACACCTTC.

This sequence joins TRBV19 and TRBJ1-2, with TRBD1 as a possible D gene (6 bases). The CDR3 length is 16 residues. V was trimmed by 5 bases and J by 6 bases, leaving 22 bases between them. Germline V gene lookup returns CDR1 LNHDA and CDR2 SQIVND (reference sequence). The CDR3 DNA reads TGTGCCAGTAGTCGGCAAGGCGGTGGACAGACTAATGGCTACACCTTC. It codes for CASSRQGGGQTNGYTF.

The chain carries TRBV18 and TRBJ2-5; 7 bases line up with TRBD1. The CDR3 runs to 13 residues. Trimming removed 10 bases from V and 4 bases from J; junction bases left unmatched: 9. Germline V gene data show CDR1 as KGHSH and CDR2 as LQKENI. The CDR3: CATKTGMGETQYF. CDR3 nucleotides: TGTGCCACCAAGACAGGGATGGGAGAGACCCAGTACTTC. The whole variable domain, remainder taken from reference TRBV18 and TRBJ2-5, is NAGVMQNPRHLVRRRGQEARLRCSPMKGHSHVYWYRQLPEEGLKFMVYLQKENIIDESGMPKERFSAEFPKEGPSILRIQQVVRGDSAAYFCATKTGMGETQYFGPGTRLLVL.

This clone came up once. The chain is built from TRBV6-6 and TRBJ1-1; the match to TRBD1 covers 8 bases. This CDR3 spans 17 amino acids. Germline CDR1 reads MNHNY; CDR2 reads SVGAGI (reference sequence). Germline trimming cut 5 bases from V and 3 bases from J; bases unmatched to any gene: 14. CDR3 coding DNA: TGTGCCAGCAGTCGAACCGGACAGGGAGGTAGGGACACTGAAGCTTTCTTT. This encodes CASSRTGQGGRDTEAFF.

This sequence joins TRBV2 and TRBJ2-7; maybe TRBD1 (6 bases). CDR3 size: 14 residues. In germline, CDR1 is SNHLY, CDR2 FYNNEI. V was cut by 3 bases and J by 5 bases, with 14 bases left in between. The CDR3 region is CASSEKRGNDEQYF. The CDR3, as DNA: TGTGCCAGCAGTGAGAAAAGGGGGAATGACGAGCAGTACTTC.

The V call is TRBV18, the J call TRBJ2-7; 7 positions match TRBD1. V lost 6 bases and J lost 2; bases outside the gene matches: 7. Germline CDR1 reads KGHSH; CDR2 reads LQKENI. The CDR3 consists of 14 residues. The CDR3 DNA is TGTGCCAGCTCTCCAGACAGGGACACCTACGAGCAGTACTTC. It encodes CASSPDRDTYEQYF.

The V and J genes are TRBV5-6 and TRBJ2-2; 7 nucleotides agree with TRBD2. J gave up 1 base and V 0 bases, and 0 bases lay outside the gene matches. Looked up from germline, CDR1 is SGHDT and CDR2 is YYEEEE. The CDR3 totals 15 residues. The CDR3 is CASSLVAGNTGELFF. The CDR3 nucleotides read TGTGCCAGCAGCTTGGTAGCGGGGAACACCGGGGAGCTGTTTTTT.

The V and J genes are TRBV7-2 and TRBJ2-5; weak D call: TRBD1 (5 bases). V was cut by 5 bases and J by 5 bases, with 6 bases left in between. Germline V gives CDR1 SGHTA, CDR2 FQGNSA. The CDR3 contains 11 residues. This chain's CDR3 is CASSPGETQYF. For the CDR3, the DNA is TGTGCCAGCAGCCCAGGGGAGACCCAGTACTTC.